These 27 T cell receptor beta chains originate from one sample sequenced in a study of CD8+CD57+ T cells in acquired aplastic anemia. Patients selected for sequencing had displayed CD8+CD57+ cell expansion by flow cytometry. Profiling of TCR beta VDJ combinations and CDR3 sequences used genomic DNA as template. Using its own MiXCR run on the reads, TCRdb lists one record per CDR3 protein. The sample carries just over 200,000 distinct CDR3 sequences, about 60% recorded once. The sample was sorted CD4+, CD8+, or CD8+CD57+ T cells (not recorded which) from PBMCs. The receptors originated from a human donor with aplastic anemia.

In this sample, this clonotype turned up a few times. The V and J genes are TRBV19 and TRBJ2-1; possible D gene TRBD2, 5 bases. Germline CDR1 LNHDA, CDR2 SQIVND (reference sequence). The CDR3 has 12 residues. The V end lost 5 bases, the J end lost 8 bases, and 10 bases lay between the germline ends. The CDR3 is CASSSGLDEQFF. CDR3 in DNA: TGTGCCAGTAGTTCGGGGTTGGATGAGCAGTTCTTC.

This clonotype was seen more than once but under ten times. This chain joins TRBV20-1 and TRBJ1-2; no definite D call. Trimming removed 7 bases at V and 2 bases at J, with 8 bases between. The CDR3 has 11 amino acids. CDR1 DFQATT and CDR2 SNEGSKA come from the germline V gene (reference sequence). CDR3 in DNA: TGCAGTGTTGGCGGGAACTATGGCTACACCTTC. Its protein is CSVGGNYGYTF.

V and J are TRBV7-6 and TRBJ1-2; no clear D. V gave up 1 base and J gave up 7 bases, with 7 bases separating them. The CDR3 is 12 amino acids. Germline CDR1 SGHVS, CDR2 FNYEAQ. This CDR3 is CASSLGLGGYTF. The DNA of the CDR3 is TGTGCCAGCAGCTTAGGGTTAGGTGGCTACACCTTC.

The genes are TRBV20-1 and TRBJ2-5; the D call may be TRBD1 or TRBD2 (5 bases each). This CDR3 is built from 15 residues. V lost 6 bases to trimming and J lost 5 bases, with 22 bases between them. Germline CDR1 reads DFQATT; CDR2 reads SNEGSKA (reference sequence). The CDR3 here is CSASGWGLREETQYF. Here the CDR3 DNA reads TGCAGTGCCAGTGGCTGGGGCCTGAGGGAGGAGACCCAGTACTTC.

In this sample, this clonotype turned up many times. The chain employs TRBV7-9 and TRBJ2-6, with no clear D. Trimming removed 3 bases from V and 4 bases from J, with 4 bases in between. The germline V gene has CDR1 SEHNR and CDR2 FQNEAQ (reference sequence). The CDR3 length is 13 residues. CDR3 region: CASSLPGANVLTF. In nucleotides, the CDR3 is TGTGCCAGCAGCTTGCCCGGGGCCAACGTCCTGACTTTC.

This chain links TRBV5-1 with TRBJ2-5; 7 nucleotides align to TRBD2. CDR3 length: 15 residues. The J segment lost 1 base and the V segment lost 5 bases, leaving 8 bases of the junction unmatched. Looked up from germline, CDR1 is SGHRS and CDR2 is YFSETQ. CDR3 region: CASSMASGLQETQYF. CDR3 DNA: TGCGCCAGCAGTATGGCTAGCGGCCTCCAAGAGACCCAGTACTTC.

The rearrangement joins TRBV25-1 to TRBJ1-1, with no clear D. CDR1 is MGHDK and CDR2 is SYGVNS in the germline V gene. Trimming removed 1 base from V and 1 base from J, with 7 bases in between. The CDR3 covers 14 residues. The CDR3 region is CASSEWKSNTEAFF. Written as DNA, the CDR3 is TGTGCCAGCAGTGAATGGAAGTCGAACACTGAAGCTTTCTTT.

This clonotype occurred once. The chain's CDR3 is CASSHSGSGHNEQFF. CDR3 in DNA: TGCGCCAGCAGCCATAGCGGGAGTGGTCACAATGAGCAGTTCTTC. The chain employs TRBV5-1 and TRBJ2-1; 9 nucleotides line up with TRBD2. CDR1 and CDR2 (germline): SGHRS, YFSETQ. This CDR3 comprises 15 residues. V lost 4 bases, J lost 5 bases, and 7 bases stayed unmatched.

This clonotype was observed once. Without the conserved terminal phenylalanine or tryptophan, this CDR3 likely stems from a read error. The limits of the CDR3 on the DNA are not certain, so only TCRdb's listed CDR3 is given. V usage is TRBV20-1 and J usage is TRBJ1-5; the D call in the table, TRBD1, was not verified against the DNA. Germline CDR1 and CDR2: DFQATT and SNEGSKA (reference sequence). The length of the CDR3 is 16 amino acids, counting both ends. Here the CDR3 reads CSARDGQGVAISSSMV.

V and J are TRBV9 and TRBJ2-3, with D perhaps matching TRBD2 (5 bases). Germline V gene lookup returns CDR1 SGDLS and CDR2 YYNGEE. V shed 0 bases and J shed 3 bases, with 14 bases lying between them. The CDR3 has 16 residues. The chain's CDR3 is CASSVDGGSSTDTQYF. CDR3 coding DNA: TGTGCCAGCAGCGTAGATGGAGGCAGTTCAACAGATACGCAGTATTTT.

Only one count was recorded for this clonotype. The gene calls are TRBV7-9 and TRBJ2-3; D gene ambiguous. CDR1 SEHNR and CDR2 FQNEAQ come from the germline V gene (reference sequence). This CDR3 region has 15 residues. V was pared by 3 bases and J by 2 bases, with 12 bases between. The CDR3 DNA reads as TGTGCCAGCAGCTTGGCGGCGGATACCACAGATACGCAGTATTTT. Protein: CASSLAADTTDTQYF.

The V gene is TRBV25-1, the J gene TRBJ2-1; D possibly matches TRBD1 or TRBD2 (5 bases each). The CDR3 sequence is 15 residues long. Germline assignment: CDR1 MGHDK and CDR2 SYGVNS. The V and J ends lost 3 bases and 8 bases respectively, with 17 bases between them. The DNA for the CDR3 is TGTGCCAGCAGTGAGTCTGGTGGGGCGGGCGATGAGCAGTTCTTC. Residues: CASSESGGAGDEQFF. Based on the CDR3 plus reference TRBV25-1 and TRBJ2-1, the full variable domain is EADIYQTPRYLVIGTGKKITLECSQTMGHDKMYWYQQDPGMELHLIHYSYGVNSTEKGDLSSESTVSRIRTEHFPLTLESARPSHTSQYLCASSESGGAGDEQFFGPGTRLTVL.

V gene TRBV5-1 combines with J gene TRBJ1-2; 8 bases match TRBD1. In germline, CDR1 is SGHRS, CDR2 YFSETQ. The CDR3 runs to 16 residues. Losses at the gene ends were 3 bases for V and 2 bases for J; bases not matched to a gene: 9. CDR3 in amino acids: CASSWTQGALNYGYTF. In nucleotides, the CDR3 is TGCGCCAGCAGCTGGACCCAGGGGGCACTGAACTATGGCTACACCTTC.

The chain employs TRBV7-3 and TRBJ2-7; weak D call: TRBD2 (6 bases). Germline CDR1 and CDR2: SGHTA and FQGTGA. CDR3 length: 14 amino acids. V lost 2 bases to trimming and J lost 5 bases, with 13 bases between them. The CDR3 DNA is TGTGCCAGCAGCTTACGGCGGGGAGGAGACGAGCAGTACTTC. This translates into CASSLRRGGDEQYF.

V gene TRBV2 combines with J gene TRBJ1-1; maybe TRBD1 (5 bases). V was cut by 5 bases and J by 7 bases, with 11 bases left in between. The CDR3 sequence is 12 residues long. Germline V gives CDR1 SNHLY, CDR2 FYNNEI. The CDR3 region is CASSSRGLEAFF. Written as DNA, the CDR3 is TGTGCCAGCAGTTCCCGGGGCCTTGAAGCTTTCTTT.

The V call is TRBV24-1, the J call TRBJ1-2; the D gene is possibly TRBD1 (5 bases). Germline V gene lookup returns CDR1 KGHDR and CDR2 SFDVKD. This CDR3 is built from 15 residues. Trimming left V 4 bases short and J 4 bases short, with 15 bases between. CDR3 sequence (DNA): TGTGCCACCAGTGACCCGGCCGGGACTAGCTATGGCTACACCTTC. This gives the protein CATSDPAGTSYGYTF.

The CDR3 bases are TGCAGCGTTGAACAGGGGGGTAACTATGGCTACACCTTC. Protein: CSVEQGGNYGYTF. The gene calls are TRBV29-1 and TRBJ1-2; 7 nucleotides agree with TRBD1. This CDR3 is built from 13 residues. Germline-derived CDR1 and CDR2 are SQVTM and ANQGSEA. The ends lost 2 bases at V and 1 base at J; junction bases unmatched: 1.

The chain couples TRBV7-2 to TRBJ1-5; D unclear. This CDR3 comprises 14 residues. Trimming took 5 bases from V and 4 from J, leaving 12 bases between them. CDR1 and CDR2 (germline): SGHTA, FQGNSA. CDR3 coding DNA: TGTGCCAGCAGCCCAAATTGGCAGAATCAGCCCCAGCATTTT. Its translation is CASSPNWQNQPQHF.

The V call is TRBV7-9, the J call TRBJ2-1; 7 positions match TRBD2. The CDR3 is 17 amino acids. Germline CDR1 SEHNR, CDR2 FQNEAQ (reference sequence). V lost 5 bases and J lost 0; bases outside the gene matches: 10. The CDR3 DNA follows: TGTGCCAGCAGCCCCAATGAAGCGGGAAGCTCCTACAATGAGCAGTTCTTC. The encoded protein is CASSPNEAGSSYNEQFF.

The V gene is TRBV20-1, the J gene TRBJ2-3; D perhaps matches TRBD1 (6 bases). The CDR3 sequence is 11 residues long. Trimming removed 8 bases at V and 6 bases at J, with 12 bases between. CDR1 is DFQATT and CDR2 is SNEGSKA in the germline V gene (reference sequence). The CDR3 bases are TGCAGTCTCAGGGGATCGGATACGCAGTATTTT. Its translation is CSLRGSDTQYF.

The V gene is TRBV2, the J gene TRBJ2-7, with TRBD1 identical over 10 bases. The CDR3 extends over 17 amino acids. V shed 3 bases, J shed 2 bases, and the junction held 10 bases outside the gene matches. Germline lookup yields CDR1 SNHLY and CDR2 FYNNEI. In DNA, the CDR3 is TGTGCCAGCAGTGATAGTCGGACGACAGGGGGCCCCTACGAGCAGTACTTC. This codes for CASSDSRTTGGPYEQYF.

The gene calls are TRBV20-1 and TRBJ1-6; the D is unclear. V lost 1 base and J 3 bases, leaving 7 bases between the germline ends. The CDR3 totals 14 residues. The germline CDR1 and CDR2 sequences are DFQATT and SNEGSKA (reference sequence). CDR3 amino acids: CSARVWGYNSPLHF. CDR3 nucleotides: TGCAGTGCTAGAGTTTGGGGCTATAATTCACCCCTCCACTTT.

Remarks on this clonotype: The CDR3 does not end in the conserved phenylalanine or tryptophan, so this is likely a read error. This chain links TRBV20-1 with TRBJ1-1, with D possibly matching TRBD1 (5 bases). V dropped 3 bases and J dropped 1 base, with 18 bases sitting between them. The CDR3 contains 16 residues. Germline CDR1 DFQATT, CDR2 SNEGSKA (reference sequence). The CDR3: CSASNYRRHTNTEAFL. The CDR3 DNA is TGCAGTGCTAGCAACTACAGGCGCCATACGAACACTGAAGCTTTCCTT.

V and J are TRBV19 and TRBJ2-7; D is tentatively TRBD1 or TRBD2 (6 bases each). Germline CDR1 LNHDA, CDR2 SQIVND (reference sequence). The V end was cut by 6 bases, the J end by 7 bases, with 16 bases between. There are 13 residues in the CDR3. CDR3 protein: CASRGGPTMEQYF. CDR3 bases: TGTGCCAGTAGAGGGGGGCCTACGATGGAGCAGTACTTC.

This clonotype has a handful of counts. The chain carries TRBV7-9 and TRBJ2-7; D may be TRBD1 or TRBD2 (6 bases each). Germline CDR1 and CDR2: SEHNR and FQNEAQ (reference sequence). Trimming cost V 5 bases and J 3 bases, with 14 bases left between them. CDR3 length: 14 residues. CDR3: CASSLEGVSYEQYF. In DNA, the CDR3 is TGTGCCAGCAGCCTGGAGGGGGTAAGCTACGAGCAGTACTTC.

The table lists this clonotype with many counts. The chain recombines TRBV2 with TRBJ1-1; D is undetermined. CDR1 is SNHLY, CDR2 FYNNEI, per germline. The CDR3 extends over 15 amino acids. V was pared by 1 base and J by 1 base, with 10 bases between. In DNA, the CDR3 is TGTGCCAGCAGTGAAGGACGGACGGGGAACACTGAAGCTTTCTTT. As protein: CASSEGRTGNTEAFF.

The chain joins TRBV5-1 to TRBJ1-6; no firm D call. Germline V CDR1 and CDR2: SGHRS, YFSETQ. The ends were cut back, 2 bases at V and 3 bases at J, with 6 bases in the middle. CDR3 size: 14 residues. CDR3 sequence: CASSLSLYNSPLHF. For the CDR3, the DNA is TGCGCCAGCAGCTTATCTCTCTATAATTCACCCCTCCACTTT.